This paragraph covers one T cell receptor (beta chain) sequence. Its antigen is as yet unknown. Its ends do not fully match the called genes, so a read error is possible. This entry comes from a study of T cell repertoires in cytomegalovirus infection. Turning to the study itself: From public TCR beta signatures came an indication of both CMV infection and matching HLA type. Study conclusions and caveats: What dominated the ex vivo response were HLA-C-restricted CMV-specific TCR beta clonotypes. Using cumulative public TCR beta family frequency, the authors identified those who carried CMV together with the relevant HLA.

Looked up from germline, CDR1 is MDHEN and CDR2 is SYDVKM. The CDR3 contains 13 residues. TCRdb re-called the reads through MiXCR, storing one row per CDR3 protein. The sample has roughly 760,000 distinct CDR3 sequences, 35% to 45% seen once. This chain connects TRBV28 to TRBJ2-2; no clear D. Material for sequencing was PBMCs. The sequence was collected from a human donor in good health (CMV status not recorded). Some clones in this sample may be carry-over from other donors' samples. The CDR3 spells CATSFPNTGELFF. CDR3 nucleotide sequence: TGTGCCACCAGTTTCCCAAACACCGGGGAGCTGTTTTTT.